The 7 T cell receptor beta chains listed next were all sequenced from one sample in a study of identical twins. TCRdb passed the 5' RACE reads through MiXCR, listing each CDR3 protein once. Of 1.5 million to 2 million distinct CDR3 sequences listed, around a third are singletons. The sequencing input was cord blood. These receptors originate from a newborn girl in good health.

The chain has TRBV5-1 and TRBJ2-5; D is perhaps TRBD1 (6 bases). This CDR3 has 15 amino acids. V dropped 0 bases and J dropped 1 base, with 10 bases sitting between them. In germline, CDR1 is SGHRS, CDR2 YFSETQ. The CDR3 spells CASSLALDSQETQYF. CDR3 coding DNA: TGCGCCAGCAGCTTGGCACTGGACAGCCAAGAGACCCAGTACTTC. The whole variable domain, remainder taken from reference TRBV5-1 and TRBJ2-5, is KAGVTQTPRYLIKTRGQQVTLSCSPISGHRSVSWYQQTPGQGLQFLFEYFSETQRNKGNFPGRFSGRQFSNSRSEMNVSTLELGDSALYLCASSLALDSQETQYFGPGTRLLVL.

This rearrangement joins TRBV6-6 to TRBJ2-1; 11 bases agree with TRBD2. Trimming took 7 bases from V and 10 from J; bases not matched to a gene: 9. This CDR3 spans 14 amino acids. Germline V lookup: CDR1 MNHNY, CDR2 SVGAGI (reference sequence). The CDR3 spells CASKGVAGGMEQFF. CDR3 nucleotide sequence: TGTGCCAGCAAGGGGGTAGCGGGGGGGATGGAGCAGTTCTTC.

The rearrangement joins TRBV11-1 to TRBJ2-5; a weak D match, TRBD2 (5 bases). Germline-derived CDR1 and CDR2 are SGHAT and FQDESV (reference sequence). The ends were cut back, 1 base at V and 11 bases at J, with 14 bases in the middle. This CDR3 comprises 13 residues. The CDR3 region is CASSLVGLREQYF. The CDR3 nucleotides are TGTGCCAGCAGCTTAGTGGGTCTAAGGGAGCAGTACTTC.

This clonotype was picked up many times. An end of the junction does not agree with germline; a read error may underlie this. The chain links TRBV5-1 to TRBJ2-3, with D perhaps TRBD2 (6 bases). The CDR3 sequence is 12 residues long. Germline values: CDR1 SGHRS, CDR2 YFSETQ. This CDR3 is CASSPGVDTQYF. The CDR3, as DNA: TGTGCCAGCAGTCCGGGGGTAGATACGCAGTATTTT.

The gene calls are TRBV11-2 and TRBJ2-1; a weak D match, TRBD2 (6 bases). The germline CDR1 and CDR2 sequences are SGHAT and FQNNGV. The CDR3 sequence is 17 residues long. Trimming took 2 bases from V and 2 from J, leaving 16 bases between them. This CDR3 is CASSLPDVAATYNEQFF. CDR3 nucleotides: TGTGCCAGCAGCTTACCTGATGTAGCGGCGACCTACAATGAGCAGTTCTTC.

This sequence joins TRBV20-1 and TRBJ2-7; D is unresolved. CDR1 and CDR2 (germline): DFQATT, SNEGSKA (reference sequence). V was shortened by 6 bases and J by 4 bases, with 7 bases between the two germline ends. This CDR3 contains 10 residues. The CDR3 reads CSAVQYEQYF. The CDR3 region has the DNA TGCAGTGCGGTTCAGTACGAGCAGTACTTC.

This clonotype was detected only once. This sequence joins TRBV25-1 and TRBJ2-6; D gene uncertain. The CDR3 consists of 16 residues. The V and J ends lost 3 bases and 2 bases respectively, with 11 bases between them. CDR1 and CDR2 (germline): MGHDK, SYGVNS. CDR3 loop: CASSESRPPGANVLTF. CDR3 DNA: TGTGCCAGCAGTGAGAGCAGACCCCCTGGGGCCAACGTCCTGACTTTC.